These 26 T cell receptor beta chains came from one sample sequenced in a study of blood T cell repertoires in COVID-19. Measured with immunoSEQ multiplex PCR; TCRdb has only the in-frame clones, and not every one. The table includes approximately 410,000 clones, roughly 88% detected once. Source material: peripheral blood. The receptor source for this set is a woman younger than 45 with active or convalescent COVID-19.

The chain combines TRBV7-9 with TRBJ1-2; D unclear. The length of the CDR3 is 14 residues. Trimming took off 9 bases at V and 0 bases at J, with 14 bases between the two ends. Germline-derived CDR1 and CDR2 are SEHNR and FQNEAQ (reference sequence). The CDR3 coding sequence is TGTGCCAGTATAGCCCCCATTTCTAACTATGGCTACACCTTC. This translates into CASIAPISNYGYTF.

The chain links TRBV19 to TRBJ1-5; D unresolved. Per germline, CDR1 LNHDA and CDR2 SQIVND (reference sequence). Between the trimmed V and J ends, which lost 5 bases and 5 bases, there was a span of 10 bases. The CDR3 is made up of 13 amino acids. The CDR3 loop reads CASSLGSDQPQHF. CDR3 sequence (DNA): TGTGCCAGTAGTTTAGGGTCGGATCAGCCCCAGCATTTT.

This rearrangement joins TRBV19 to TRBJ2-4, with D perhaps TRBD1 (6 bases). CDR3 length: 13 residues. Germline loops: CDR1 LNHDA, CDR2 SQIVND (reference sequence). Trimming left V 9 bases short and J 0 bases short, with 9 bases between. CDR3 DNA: TGTGCCAGCGGACAGTCAGCCAAAAACATTCAGTACTTC. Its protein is CASGQSAKNIQYF.

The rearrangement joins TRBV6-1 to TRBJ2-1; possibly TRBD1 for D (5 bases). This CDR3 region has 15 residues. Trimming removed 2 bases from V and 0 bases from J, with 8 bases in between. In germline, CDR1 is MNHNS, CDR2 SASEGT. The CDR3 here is CASSEKRGSYNEQFF. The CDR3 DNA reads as TGTGCCAGCAGTGAAAAAAGGGGCTCCTACAATGAGCAGTTCTTC.

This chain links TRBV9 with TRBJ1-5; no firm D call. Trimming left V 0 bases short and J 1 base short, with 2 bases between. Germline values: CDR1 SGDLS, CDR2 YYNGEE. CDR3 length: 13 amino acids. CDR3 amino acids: CASSVVSNQPQHF. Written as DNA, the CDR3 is TGTGCCAGCAGCGTAGTAAGCAATCAGCCCCAGCATTTT.

The CDR3 region has the DNA TGTGCCAGTATGCCGGGACTAGCGGGCCTAGGCAATGAGCAGTTCTTC. This codes for CASMPGLAGLGNEQFF. This chain connects TRBV3-1 (or the pseudogene TRBV3-2) to TRBJ2-1, with 12 bases fitting TRBD2. The CDR3 has 16 residues. CDR1 is LGHDT, CDR2 YNNKEL, per germline (reference sequence). The ends lost 9 bases at V and 6 bases at J; junction bases unmatched: 12.

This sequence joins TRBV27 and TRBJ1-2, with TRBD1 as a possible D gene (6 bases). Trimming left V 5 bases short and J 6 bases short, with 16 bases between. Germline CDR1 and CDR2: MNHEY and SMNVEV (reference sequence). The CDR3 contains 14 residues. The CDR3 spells CASSLTGSRDGYTF. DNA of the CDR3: TGTGCCAGCAGTCTCACAGGGAGCCGGGATGGCTACACCTTC.

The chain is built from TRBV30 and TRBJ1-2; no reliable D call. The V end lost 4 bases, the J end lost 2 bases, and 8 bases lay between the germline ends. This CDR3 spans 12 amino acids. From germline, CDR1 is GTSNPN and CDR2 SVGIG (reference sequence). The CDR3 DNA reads TGTGCCTGGACAGGAGGGAACTATGGCTACACCTTC. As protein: CAWTGGNYGYTF.

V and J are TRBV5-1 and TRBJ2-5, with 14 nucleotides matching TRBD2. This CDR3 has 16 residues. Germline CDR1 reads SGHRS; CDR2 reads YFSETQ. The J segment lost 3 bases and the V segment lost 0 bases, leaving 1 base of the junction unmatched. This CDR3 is CASSLEGLAGEETQYF. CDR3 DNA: TGCGCCAGCAGCTTGGAGGGACTAGCGGGAGAAGAGACCCAGTACTTC.

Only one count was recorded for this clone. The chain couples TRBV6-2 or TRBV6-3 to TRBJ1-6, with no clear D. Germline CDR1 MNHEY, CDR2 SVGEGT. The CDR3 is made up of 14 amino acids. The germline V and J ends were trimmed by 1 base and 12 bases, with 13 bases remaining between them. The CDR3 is CASSYWTGAVPLHF. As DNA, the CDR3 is TGTGCCAGCAGTTACTGGACGGGAGCCGTACCCCTCCACTTT.

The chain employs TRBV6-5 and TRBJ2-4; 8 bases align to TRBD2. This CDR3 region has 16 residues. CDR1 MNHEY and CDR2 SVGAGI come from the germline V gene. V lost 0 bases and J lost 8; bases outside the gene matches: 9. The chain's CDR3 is CASSYSRRGGGDIQYF. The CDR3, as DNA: TGTGCCAGCAGTTACTCGAGACGGGGGGGCGGAGACATTCAGTACTTC.

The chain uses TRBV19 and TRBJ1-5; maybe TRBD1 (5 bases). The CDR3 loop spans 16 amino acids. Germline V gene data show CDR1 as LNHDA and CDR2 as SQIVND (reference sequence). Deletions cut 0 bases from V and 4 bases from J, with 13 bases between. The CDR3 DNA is TGTGCCAGTAGTATAGATCGTCGGGGGGGAAATCAGCCCCAGCATTTT. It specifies CASSIDRRGGNQPQHF.

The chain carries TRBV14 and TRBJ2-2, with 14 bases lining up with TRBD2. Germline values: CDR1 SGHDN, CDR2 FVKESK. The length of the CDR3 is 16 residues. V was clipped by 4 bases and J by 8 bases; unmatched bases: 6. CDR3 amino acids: CASSRGLAGVAGELFF. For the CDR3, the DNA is TGTGCCAGCAGCCGGGGACTAGCGGGAGTGGCGGGGGAGCTGTTTTTT.

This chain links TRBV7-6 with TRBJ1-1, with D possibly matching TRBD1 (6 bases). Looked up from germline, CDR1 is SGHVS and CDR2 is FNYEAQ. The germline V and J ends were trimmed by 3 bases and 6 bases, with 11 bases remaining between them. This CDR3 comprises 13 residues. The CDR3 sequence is CASSFDRSSEAFF. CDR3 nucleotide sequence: TGTGCCAGCAGCTTTGACAGGTCTTCTGAAGCTTTCTTT.

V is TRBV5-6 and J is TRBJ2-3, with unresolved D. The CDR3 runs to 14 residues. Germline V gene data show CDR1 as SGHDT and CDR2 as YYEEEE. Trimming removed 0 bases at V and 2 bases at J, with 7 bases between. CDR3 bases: TGTGCCAGCAGCTTGGCGCAGAACACAGATACGCAGTATTTT. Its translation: CASSLAQNTDTQYF.

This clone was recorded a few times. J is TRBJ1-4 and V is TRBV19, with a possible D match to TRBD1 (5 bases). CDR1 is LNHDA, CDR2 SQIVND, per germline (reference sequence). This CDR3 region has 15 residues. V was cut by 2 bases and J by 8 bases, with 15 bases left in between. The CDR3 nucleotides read TGTGCCAGTAGTATATCGGTGGCAGGGAACGAAAAACTGTTTTTT. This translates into CASSISVAGNEKLFF.

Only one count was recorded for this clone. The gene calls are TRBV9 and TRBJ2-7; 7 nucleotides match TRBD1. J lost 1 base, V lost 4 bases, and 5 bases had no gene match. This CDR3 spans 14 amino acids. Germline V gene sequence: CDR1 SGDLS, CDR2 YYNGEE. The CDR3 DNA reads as TGTGCCAGCAGCCCCCGGACAGGATCCTACGAGCAGTACTTC. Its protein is CASSPRTGSYEQYF.

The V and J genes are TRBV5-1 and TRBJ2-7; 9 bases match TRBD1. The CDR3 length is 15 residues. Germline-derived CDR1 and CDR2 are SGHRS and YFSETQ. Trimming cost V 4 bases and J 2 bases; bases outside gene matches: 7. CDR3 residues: CASSPGDRDAYEQYF. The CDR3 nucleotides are TGCGCCAGCAGCCCGGGGGACAGGGACGCCTACGAGCAGTACTTC.

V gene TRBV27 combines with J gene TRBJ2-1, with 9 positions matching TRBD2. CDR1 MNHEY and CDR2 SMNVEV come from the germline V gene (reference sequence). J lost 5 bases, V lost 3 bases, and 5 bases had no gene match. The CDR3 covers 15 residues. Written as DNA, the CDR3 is TGTGCCAGCAGTTTGGCGGGGGGGCCCAACAATGAGCAGTTCTTC. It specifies CASSLAGGPNNEQFF.

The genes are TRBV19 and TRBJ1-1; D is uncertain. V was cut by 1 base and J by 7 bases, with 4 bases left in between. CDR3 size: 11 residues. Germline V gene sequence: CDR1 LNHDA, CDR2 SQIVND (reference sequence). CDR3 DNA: TGTGCCAGTAGTATAGGCAGTGAAGCTTTCTTT. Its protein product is CASSIGSEAFF. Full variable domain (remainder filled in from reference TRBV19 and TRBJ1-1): DGGITQSPKYLFRKEGQNVTLSCEQNLNHDAMYWYRQDPGQGLRLIYYSQIVNDFQKGDIAEGYSVSREKKESFPLTVTSAQKNPTAFYLCASSIGSEAFFGQGTRLTVV.

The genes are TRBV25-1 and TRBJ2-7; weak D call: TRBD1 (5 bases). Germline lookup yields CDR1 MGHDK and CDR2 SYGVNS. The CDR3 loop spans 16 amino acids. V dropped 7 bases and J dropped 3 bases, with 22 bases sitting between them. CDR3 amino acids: CASTGPGHSINYEQYF. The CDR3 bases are TGTGCCAGCACTGGCCCCGGACACTCGATAAACTACGAGCAGTACTTC.

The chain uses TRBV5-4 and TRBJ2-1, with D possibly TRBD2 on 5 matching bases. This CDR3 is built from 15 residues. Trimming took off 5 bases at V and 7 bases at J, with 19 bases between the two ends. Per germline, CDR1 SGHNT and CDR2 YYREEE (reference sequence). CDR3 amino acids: CASSEGTAALNEQFF. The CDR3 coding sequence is TGTGCCAGCAGTGAGGGAACTGCGGCTTTAAATGAGCAGTTCTTC. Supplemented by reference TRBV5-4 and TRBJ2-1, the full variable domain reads ETGVTQSPTHLIKTRGQQVTLRCSSQSGHNTVSWYQQALGQGPQFIFQYYREEENGRGNFPPRFSGLQFPNYSSELNVNALELDDSALYLCASSEGTAALNEQFFGPGTRLTVL.

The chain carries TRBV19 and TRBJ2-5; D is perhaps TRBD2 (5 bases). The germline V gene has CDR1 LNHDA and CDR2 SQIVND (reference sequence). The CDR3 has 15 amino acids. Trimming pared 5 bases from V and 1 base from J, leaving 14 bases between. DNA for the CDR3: TGTGCCAGTAGTCCCCAACTAGGGATCCAAGAGACCCAGTACTTC. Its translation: CASSPQLGIQETQYF.

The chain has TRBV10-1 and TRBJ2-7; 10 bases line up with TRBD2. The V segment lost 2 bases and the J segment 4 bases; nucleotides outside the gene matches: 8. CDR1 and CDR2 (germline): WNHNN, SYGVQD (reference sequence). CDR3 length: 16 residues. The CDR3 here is CASSEALAGADYEQYF. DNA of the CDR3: TGCGCCAGCAGTGAGGCGCTAGCGGGAGCGGATTACGAGCAGTACTTC.

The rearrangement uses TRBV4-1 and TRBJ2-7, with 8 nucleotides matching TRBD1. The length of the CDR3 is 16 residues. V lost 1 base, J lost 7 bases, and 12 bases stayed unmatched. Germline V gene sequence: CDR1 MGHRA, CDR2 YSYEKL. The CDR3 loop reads CASSQGIGQGGLEQYF. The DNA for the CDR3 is TGCGCCAGCAGCCAAGGAATTGGACAGGGCGGGTTAGAGCAGTACTTC.

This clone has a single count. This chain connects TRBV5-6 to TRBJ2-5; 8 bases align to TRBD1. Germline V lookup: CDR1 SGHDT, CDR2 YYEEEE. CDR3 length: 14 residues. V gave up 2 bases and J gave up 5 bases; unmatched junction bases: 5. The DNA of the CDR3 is TGTGCCAGCAGCTTCACAGGGGGATCGGAGACCCAGTACTTC. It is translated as CASSFTGGSETQYF.